Shown below are 24 T cell receptor beta chains from a single sample sequenced in a study of human T cells and chemical hapten exposure. MiXCR, applied by TCRdb to the RACE reads, yields one record per CDR3 protein. In the table there are over 300,000 distinct CDR3 sequences, approximately 5.1% of which are singletons. Time point given: pre-sensitization, week 0. Treatment indicated: therapeutic diphenylcyclopropenone sensitization with weekly scalp DPC. The sample consisted of whole blood, taken in connection with sensitization to the hapten diphenylcyclopropenone (DPC). The source of these receptors is a woman between 50 and 59 years old with alopecia areata. Some clones in this sample may be carry-over from other donors' samples.

This rearrangement joins TRBV5-5 to TRBJ2-7; D not certain. Germline CDR1 SGHKS, CDR2 YYEKEE (reference sequence). The CDR3 has 15 residues. V lost 0 bases and J lost 2, with 12 bases in between. In nucleotides, the CDR3 is TGTGCCAGCAGCTTGGGTCAGGTCGTGGCCTACGAGCAGTACTTC. Encoded protein: CASSLGQVVAYEQYF.

This clonotype was seen only a few times. This sequence joins TRBV6-5 and TRBJ2-3; the D is unclear. The CDR3 is 15 residues long. The ends were cut back, 10 bases at V and 3 bases at J, with 20 bases in the middle. Germline CDR1 MNHEY, CDR2 SVGAGI. The CDR3 protein is CATASRIPDTDTQYF. DNA for the CDR3: TGTGCCACCGCGTCCAGGATCCCAGATACAGATACGCAGTATTTT.

This clonotype appeared many times. The chain recombines TRBV5-1 with TRBJ1-3, with D unresolved. Per germline, CDR1 SGHRS and CDR2 YFSETQ. This CDR3 contains 14 residues. V lost 3 bases and J lost 0, with 7 bases in between. CDR3 DNA: TGCGCCAGCAGCTGGGAGATCTCTGGAAACACCATATATTTT. Its translation is CASSWEISGNTIYF.

This rearrangement joins TRBV3-1 to TRBJ1-1, with TRBD1 matching 7 bases. Germline lookup yields CDR1 LGHDT and CDR2 YNNKEL (reference sequence). The CDR3 has 15 amino acids. V was pared by 4 bases and J by 4 bases, with 9 bases of the junction left unmatched. For the CDR3, the DNA is TGTGCCAGCAGCCCCAGGGGGAAAGGGAGCACTGAAGCTTTCTTT. It encodes CASSPRGKGSTEAFF. Drawing the rest from reference TRBV3-1 and TRBJ1-1, the complete variable domain is DTAVSQTPKYLVTQMGNDKSIKCEQNLGHDTMYWYKQDSKKFLKIMFSYNNKELIINETVPNRFSPKSPDKAHLNLHINSLELGDSAVYFCASSPRGKGSTEAFFGQGTRLTVV.

The table lists this clonotype with a few counts. The J gene is TRBJ2-3, the V gene TRBV29-1; TRBD2 matches at 11 bases. CDR1 and CDR2 (germline): SQVTM, ANQGSEA. V gave up 1 base and J gave up 2 bases; unmatched junction bases: 5. CDR3 length: 16 residues. The CDR3 DNA reads as TGCAGCGTTGAAGCCTCGACTAGCGGGATCACAGATACGCAGTATTTT. Protein sequence: CSVEASTSGITDTQYF.

A few counts support this clonotype. The chain recombines TRBV9 with TRBJ2-7; D is undetermined. The V gene lost 5 bases and the J gene lost 2 bases, with 11 bases spanning the gap. The CDR3 spans 13 residues. Germline CDR1 SGDLS, CDR2 YYNGEE. CDR3 sequence: CASSTDATYEQYF. Written as DNA, the CDR3 is TGTGCCAGCAGTACTGACGCGACCTACGAGCAGTACTTC.

This rearrangement joins TRBV6-6 to TRBJ1-2; D might be TRBD1 (5 bases). V was shortened by 6 bases and J by 8 bases, with 25 bases between the two germline ends. CDR1 and CDR2 (germline): MNHNY, SVGAGI (reference sequence). The CDR3 is 16 residues long. The CDR3 coding sequence is TGTGCCAGCAGCTTCCCGGGAGACCGGGGGGTACGGGGCTACACCTTC. This codes for CASSFPGDRGVRGYTF.

The chain couples TRBV7-2 to TRBJ2-5; TRBD1 is a possible D gene (6 bases). Trimming took 4 bases from V and 3 from J, leaving 12 bases between them. The CDR3 totals 14 residues. Germline V gene lookup returns CDR1 SGHTA and CDR2 FQGNSA. The CDR3 region has the DNA TGTGCCAGCAGCTCGCCGGGACACAAAGAGACCCAGTACTTC. Translated: CASSSPGHKETQYF.

This chain connects TRBV7-9 to TRBJ1-4, with unresolved D. Trimming took 2 bases from V and 3 from J, leaving 7 bases between them. The CDR3 is made up of 14 amino acids. The germline V gene has CDR1 SEHNR and CDR2 FQNEAQ (reference sequence). CDR3 in amino acids: CASSLQNSNEKLFF. CDR3 DNA: TGTGCCAGCAGCTTACAGAATTCTAATGAAAAACTGTTTTTT.

This clonotype was seen a handful of times. The rearrangement links TRBV2 to TRBJ2-5, with D possibly matching TRBD1 (5 bases). Germline V CDR1 and CDR2: SNHLY, FYNNEI. Trimming left V 5 bases short and J 2 bases short, with 18 bases between. The CDR3 consists of 16 residues. The CDR3 DNA reads as TGTGCCAGCAGTCTATCAGCCCCAGGGATGCAAGAGACCCAGTACTTC. Translated, it gives CASSLSAPGMQETQYF. Using reference TRBV2 and TRBJ2-5 for the parts outside the CDR3, the full variable domain is EPEVTQTPSHQVTQMGQEVILRCVPISNHLYFYWYRQILGQKVEFLVSFYNNEISEKSEIFDDQFSVERPDGSNFTLKIRSTKLEDSAMYFCASSLSAPGMQETQYFGPGTRLLVL.

The sample holds a few counts of this clonotype. This sequence joins TRBV27 and TRBJ2-7; 8 bases agree with TRBD2. The junction had 11 bases not matched to a gene; V was cut back by 6 bases and J by 4 bases. From germline, CDR1 is MNHEY and CDR2 SMNVEV (reference sequence). This CDR3 region has 15 residues. CDR3 loop: CASSAAGREVYEQYF. The DNA of the CDR3 is TGTGCCAGCAGCGCGGCCGGGCGGGAGGTGTACGAGCAGTACTTC.

This clonotype was recorded many times. This chain links TRBV5-6 with TRBJ1-5; 7 bases are a match to TRBD1. CDR1 and CDR2 (germline): SGHDT, YYEEEE. The CDR3 is 15 residues long. V gave up 2 bases and J gave up 6 bases; unmatched junction bases: 8. As DNA, the CDR3 is TGTGCCAGCAGCTTCGGCAGGGGGGTATCTCAGCCCCAGCATTTT. Its translation: CASSFGRGVSQPQHF.

The V gene is TRBV20-1, the J gene TRBJ2-1; TRBD2 matches 15 bases. CDR1 DFQATT and CDR2 SNEGSKA come from the germline V gene (reference sequence). This CDR3 is built from 15 residues. Trimming took 6 bases from V and 7 from J; bases not matched to a gene: 7. The CDR3 reads CSAPVGTSGRNEQFF. In DNA form, the CDR3 reads TGCAGTGCCCCCGTCGGGACTAGCGGGAGGAATGAGCAGTTCTTC.

Only a few counts were recorded for this clonotype. J is TRBJ2-3 and V is TRBV11-1, with a weak D call TRBD2 (5 bases). The length of the CDR3 is 15 residues. The germline V gene encodes CDR1 SGHAT and CDR2 FQDESV (reference sequence). Trimming left V 7 bases short and J 0 bases short, with 14 bases between. CDR3: CASIASGFSTDTQYF. DNA for the CDR3: TGTGCCAGCATCGCGTCGGGGTTTAGCACAGATACGCAGTATTTT.

This clonotype came up many times. The chain couples TRBV7-6 to TRBJ2-7; 9 nucleotides line up with TRBD2. The V and J ends lost 3 bases and 4 bases, in that order; junction bases with no gene match: 4. Germline CDR1 and CDR2: SGHVS and FNYEAQ. The CDR3 is 14 amino acids. Here the CDR3 DNA reads TGTGCCAGCAGCTTTAGCGGGAGCAGGTACGAGCAGTACTTC. It codes for CASSFSGSRYEQYF. The variable domain in full, completed from reference TRBV7-6 and TRBJ2-7, reads GAGVSQSPRYKVTKRGQDVALRCDPISGHVSLYWYRQALGQGPEFLTYFNYEAQQDKSGLPNDRFSAERPEGSISTLTIQRTEQRDSAMYRCASSFSGSRYEQYFGPGTRLTVT.

The sample holds one count of this clonotype. J is TRBJ1-6 and V is TRBV6-5; tentative D call: TRBD1 (5 bases). Germline CDR1 MNHEY, CDR2 SVGAGI. The V end was cut by 2 bases, the J end by 6 bases, with 8 bases between. The CDR3 is 14 residues long. The CDR3 sequence: CASSYRGGNSPLHF. DNA of the CDR3: TGTGCCAGCAGTTACCGGGGCGGTAATTCACCCCTCCACTTT.

This clonotype was found many times. The chain carries TRBV14 and TRBJ2-1; weak D call: TRBD1 (5 bases). There are 13 residues in the CDR3. V gave up 7 bases and J gave up 7 bases, with 14 bases separating them. Per the germline V gene, CDR1 is SGHDN and CDR2 is FVKESK. The CDR3 loop is CASTPIGANEQFF. CDR3 DNA: TGTGCCAGCACCCCTATAGGGGCGAATGAGCAGTTCTTC.

This clonotype was recorded a few times. V and J are TRBV4-1 and TRBJ1-4; no firm D call. The germline gives CDR1 MGHRA, CDR2 YSYEKL. V gave up 4 bases and J gave up 8 bases, with 14 bases separating them. The CDR3 is 14 residues long. For the CDR3, the DNA is TGCGCCAGCAGCCCAATGCTGGGTGACGAAAAACTGTTTTTT. This gives the protein CASSPMLGDEKLFF.

A few counts support this clonotype. The gene calls are TRBV6-1 and TRBJ1-2, with 11 bases matching TRBD1. The germline V gene encodes CDR1 MNHNS and CDR2 SASEGT. This CDR3 region has 17 residues. Losses at the gene ends were 5 bases for V and 1 base for J; bases not matched to a gene: 9. The CDR3 sequence: CASSPRAGTGGNYGYTF. In DNA form, the CDR3 reads TGTGCCAGCAGTCCTCGAGCGGGGACAGGGGGTAACTATGGCTACACCTTC.

The chain has TRBV28 and TRBJ1-1; D might be TRBD1 (6 bases). The CDR3 is 12 residues long. V was clipped by 7 bases and J by 3 bases, with 9 bases between them. Germline-derived CDR1 and CDR2 are MDHEN and SYDVKM. This chain's CDR3 is CASKGGDTEAFF. The DNA of the CDR3 is TGTGCCAGCAAGGGGGGGGACACTGAAGCTTTCTTT.

This clonotype was observed a handful of times. The V gene is TRBV15, the J gene TRBJ2-3, with 10 nucleotides matching TRBD2. The trim removed 5 bases at V and 1 base at J, leaving 9 bases unmatched. There are 17 residues in the CDR3. From germline, CDR1 is LNHNV and CDR2 YYDKDF (reference sequence). CDR3 sequence reads: CATSGGPGLARTDTQYF. CDR3 sequence (DNA): TGTGCCACCAGCGGGGGACCGGGACTAGCGCGCACAGATACGCAGTATTTT. The variable domain in full, with the rest retrieved from reference TRBV15 and TRBJ2-3, is DAMVIQNPRYQVTQFGKPVTLSCSQTLNHNVMYWYQQKSSQAPKLLFHYYDKDFNNEADTPDNFQSRRPNTSFCFLDIRSPGLGDTAMYLCATSGGPGLARTDTQYFGPGTRLTVL.

This clonotype has a handful of counts. The J gene is TRBJ2-4, the V gene TRBV5-1; D might be TRBD1 or TRBD2, each matching 5 bases. CDR1 SGHRS and CDR2 YFSETQ come from the germline V gene. V lost 0 bases, J lost 4 bases, and 20 bases lay in between. This CDR3 contains 18 residues. CDR3 nucleotide sequence: TGCGCCAGCAGCTTGGAGGGACCAGACAGTTGGGGAAAAAACATTCAGTACTTC. The encoded protein is CASSLEGPDSWGKNIQYF. Looking up the rest from reference TRBV5-1 and TRBJ2-4 gives the full variable domain: KAGVTQTPRYLIKTRGQQVTLSCSPISGHRSVSWYQQTPGQGLQFLFEYFSETQRNKGNFPGRFSGRQFSNSRSEMNVSTLELGDSALYLCASSLEGPDSWGKNIQYFGAGTRLSVL.

This clonotype has more than one count but fewer than ten. The rearrangement links TRBV7-9 to TRBJ1-5; no clear D. This CDR3 spans 13 amino acids. The germline V gene has CDR1 SEHNR and CDR2 FQNEAQ (reference sequence). V lost 1 base and J 10 bases, leaving 11 bases between the germline ends. The chain's CDR3 is CASSLGRAGPQHF. CDR3 nucleotide sequence: TGTGCCAGCAGCTTAGGTAGGGCAGGACCCCAGCATTTT.

In this sample, this clonotype turned up many times. In DNA form, the CDR3 reads TGTGCCAGCAGTTTTGGACATAGCAATCAGCCCCAGCATTTT. Amino acid sequence: CASSFGHSNQPQHF. The chain has TRBV12-3 or TRBV12-4 and TRBJ1-5; D is possibly TRBD1 (5 bases). The CDR3 runs to 14 residues. V was clipped by 3 bases and J by 0 bases, with 6 bases between them.